A single sample gave rise to the 17 T cell receptor beta chains below, sequenced in a study of OX40 agonist ivuxolimab in advanced cancers. The protocol was immunoSEQ multiplex PCR, while the TCRdb copy is restricted to in-frame clones and leaves out a portion. The sample lists tens of thousands of clones, more than 75% seen once, with 25% in the top ten. Sequenced here: CD4+ or CD8+ T cells sorted from blood, sampled in a trial of the OX40 agonist ivuxolimab. These receptors originate from an adult with an advanced solid tumor such as melanoma, head and neck, liver or kidney cancer.

The J gene is TRBJ2-3, the V gene TRBV10-3; 13 bases line up with TRBD2. Germline loops: CDR1 ENHRY, CDR2 SYGVKD. The CDR3 spans 16 residues. V lost 0 bases, J lost 4 bases, and 1 base stayed unmatched. Written as DNA, the CDR3 is TGTGCCATCAGTGAGTCACTAGCGGGGGGGTCAGATACGCAGTATTTT. Translation: CAISESLAGGSDTQYF.

The chain joins TRBV11-3 to TRBJ2-2, with 13 nucleotides matching TRBD2. J gave up 5 bases and V 4 bases, and 13 bases lay outside the gene matches. Germline CDR1 and CDR2: SGHNT and YENEEA. This CDR3 comprises 19 residues. This CDR3 reads CASSSTRLAGGSETGELFF. The CDR3 DNA reads as TGTGCCAGCAGCTCAACCCGACTAGCGGGAGGATCGGAAACCGGGGAGCTGTTTTTT. Together with reference TRBV11-3 and TRBJ2-2, the CDR3 gives the full variable domain: EAGVVQSPRYKIIEKKQPVAFWCNPISGHNTLYWYLQNLGQGPELLIRYENEEAVDDSQLPKDRFSAERLKGVDSTLKIQPAELGDSAVYLCASSSTRLAGGSETGELFFGEGSRLTVL.

At least ten counts were recorded for this clone. The CDR3 is CASSKAASGSSYNEQFF. CDR3 in DNA: TGTGCCAGCAGCAAAGCGGCTAGCGGGAGCTCCTACAATGAGCAGTTCTTC. The chain is built from TRBV21-1 and TRBJ2-1; TRBD2 is the table's D call, not checked against the DNA. TRBV21-1 has pseudogene status. The CDR3 has 17 amino acids.

The V call is TRBV25-1, the J call TRBJ1-4; D remains unclear. Between the trimmed V and J ends, which lost 0 bases and 8 bases, there was a span of 16 bases. Germline loops: CDR1 MGHDK, CDR2 SYGVNS. The CDR3 is 16 amino acids. In DNA, the CDR3 is TGTGCCAGCAGTGAATACGTCATAACCCCTGAAGAAAAACTGTTTTTT. Translation: CASSEYVITPEEKLFF.

V gene TRBV30 combines with J gene TRBJ1-1, with no clear D. Trimming stripped 0 bases from V and 6 bases from J, with 8 bases between. In germline, CDR1 is GTSNPN, CDR2 SVGIG (reference sequence). CDR3 length equals 12 residues. As DNA, the CDR3 is TGTGCCTGGAGTGTCGGGAGGGCTGAAGCTTTCTTT. Encoded protein: CAWSVGRAEAFF. Using reference TRBV30 and TRBJ1-1 for the parts outside the CDR3, the full variable domain is SQTIHQWPATLVQPVGSPLSLECTVEGTSNPNLYWYRQAAGRGLQLLFYSVGIGQISSEVPQNLSASRPQDRQFILSSKKLLLSDSGFYLCAWSVGRAEAFFGQGTRLTVV.

The rearrangement joins TRBV6-4 to TRBJ2-3; D gene unclear. Germline lookup yields CDR1 MRHNA and CDR2 SNTAGT. V lost 0 bases and J lost 0, with 4 bases in between. The CDR3 extends over 14 amino acids. DNA of the CDR3: TGTGCCAGCAGTGACTCGATTAGCACAGATACGCAGTATTTT. Amino acids: CASSDSISTDTQYF.

The chain carries TRBV5-4 and TRBJ2-7; no clear D. CDR1 is SGHNT and CDR2 is YYREEE in the germline V gene (reference sequence). The CDR3 loop spans 12 amino acids. Trimming took off 2 bases at V and 4 bases at J, with 7 bases between the two ends. This CDR3 is CASSLLGYEQYF. The CDR3 DNA reads as TGTGCCAGCAGCTTATTAGGGTACGAGCAGTACTTC.

On this clone itself: This CDR3 is also generated by other DNA sequences in the sample. The chain links TRBV14 to TRBJ2-3; D call uncertain. Germline V lookup: CDR1 SGHDN, CDR2 FVKESK. This CDR3 has 14 amino acids. Trimming pared 4 bases from V and 2 bases from J, leaving 10 bases between. The CDR3 sequence: CASSLPRHTDTQYF. CDR3 bases: TGTGCCAGCAGCCTCCCGAGACACACAGATACGCAGTATTTT.

This chain connects TRBV10-3 to TRBJ2-5; D call uncertain. CDR3 length: 14 amino acids. V was shortened by 0 bases and J by 1 base, with 6 bases between the two germline ends. Per germline, CDR1 ENHRY and CDR2 SYGVKD. The CDR3 spells CAISESGLQETQYF. DNA for the CDR3: TGTGCCATCAGTGAGTCTGGGCTCCAAGAGACCCAGTACTTC.

The V and J genes are TRBV7-8 and TRBJ2-7, with D perhaps matching TRBD2 (6 bases). The CDR3 is 11 amino acids. Deletions cut 5 bases from V and 7 bases from J, with 9 bases between. The germline V gene encodes CDR1 SGHVS and CDR2 FQNEAQ. Here the CDR3 reads CASSPGLEQYF. The CDR3 DNA reads TGTGCCAGCAGCCCCGGACTAGAGCAGTACTTC.

The gene calls are TRBV18 and TRBJ1-1; D remains unclear. This CDR3 has 16 residues. Trimming pared 2 bases from V and 4 bases from J, leaving 17 bases between. Per the germline V gene, CDR1 is KGHSH and CDR2 is LQKENI. The CDR3 DNA is TGTGCCAGCTCACCAATGGGTTGGGCTAGAGCCACTGAAGCTTTCTTT. It translates to CASSPMGWARATEAFF.

This rearrangement joins TRBV7-9 to TRBJ2-7; 9 bases map to TRBD1. The CDR3 is made up of 16 amino acids. Germline lookup yields CDR1 SEHNR and CDR2 FQNEAQ (reference sequence). V was pared by 4 bases and J by 4 bases, with 11 bases of the junction left unmatched. CDR3 coding DNA: TGTGCCAGCAGCTACTACCCGACAGGGGGGATATACGAGCAGTACTTC. Translation: CASSYYPTGGIYEQYF.

V gene TRBV7-6 combines with J gene TRBJ2-7, with 10 bases lining up with TRBD2. Per germline, CDR1 SGHVS and CDR2 FNYEAQ. V shed 1 base, J shed 6 bases, and the junction held 6 bases outside the gene matches. The CDR3 is 15 amino acids. CDR3 amino acids: CASSLELAGVSEQYF. DNA for the CDR3: TGTGCCAGCAGCTTAGAGCTAGCGGGAGTCTCCGAGCAGTACTTC. The variable domain in full, with the rest retrieved from reference TRBV7-6 and TRBJ2-7, is GAGVSQSPRYKVTKRGQDVALRCDPISGHVSLYWYRQALGQGPEFLTYFNYEAQQDKSGLPNDRFSAERPEGSISTLTIQRTEQRDSAMYRCASSLELAGVSEQYFGPGTRLTVT.

This clone showed up just once. The CDR3, as DNA: TGTGCCAGCACCTTGCTAGCTAGCACAGATACGCAGTATTTT. Translation: CASTLLASTDTQYF. V gene TRBV7-9 combines with J gene TRBJ2-3; TRBD2 is a possible D gene (5 bases). Germline CDR1 reads SEHNR; CDR2 reads FQNEAQ (reference sequence). The CDR3 is made up of 14 amino acids. Trimming shortened V by 7 bases and J by 0 bases, and 11 bases separated the two germline ends.

The V gene is TRBV6-5, the J gene TRBJ2-7, with D hard to call. This CDR3 contains 12 residues. V dropped 8 bases and J dropped 3 bases, with 11 bases sitting between them. Germline V gene lookup returns CDR1 MNHEY and CDR2 SVGAGI. The CDR3 loop is CASHDGSYEQYF. CDR3 DNA: TGTGCCAGCCACGATGGCAGCTACGAGCAGTACTTC.

CDR3 sequence (DNA): TGCGCCAGCACCACAGGGAAAACGATTTACGAGCAGTACTTC. Its translation is CASTTGKTIYEQYF. The V call is TRBV10-2, the J call TRBJ2-7; D might be TRBD1 (6 bases). CDR3 length: 14 amino acids. Trimming pared 7 bases from V and 4 bases from J, leaving 17 bases between. The germline V gene encodes CDR1 WSHSY and CDR2 SAAADI.

This chain connects TRBV5-6 to TRBJ2-3; 8 bases agree with TRBD1. Per the germline V gene, CDR1 is SGHDT and CDR2 is YYEEEE. V lost 4 bases to trimming and J lost 7 bases; unmatched junction nucleotides: 8. This CDR3 region has 14 residues. The CDR3 nucleotides are TGTGCCAGCAGCCTCGGACAGGGTGTGAATACGCAGTATTTT. Residues: CASSLGQGVNTQYF.